This T cell receptor (beta chain) emerged from a study of T cell responses to AZD1222 COVID-19 vaccine. Using immunoSEQ multiplex PCR, the repertoire was profiled, and TCRdb retains in-frame clones only, with some absent. The data show 150,000 or so clones, 82% seen once. The length of the CDR3 is 16 residues. V gave up 4 bases and J gave up 4 bases; unmatched junction bases: 11. Germline V lookup: CDR1 SGHTA, CDR2 FQGNSA. The receptor was isolated from an adult in good health. This chain links TRBV7-2 with TRBJ2-3; 7 nucleotides line up with TRBD2. Sequencing used peripheral blood, obtained on day 0 of MenACWY control vaccination. For the CDR3, the DNA is TGTGCCAGCAGCTCGATGGGACTACCGGGGGCAGATACGCAGTATTTT. Protein: CASSSMGLPGADTQYF.